The present TCR beta chain was sequenced within a study of cytomegalovirus exposure and HLA in healthy donors. Trimming pared 5 bases from V and 5 bases from J, leaving 15 bases between. The CDR3 covers 14 residues. CDR1 and CDR2 (germline): LNHDA, SQIVND (reference sequence). PCR employed 60 Vbeta and 13 Jbeta primers. The method was immunoSEQ multiplex PCR; TCRdb's version includes in-frame clones alone and lacks a portion of them. The sample records about 96,000 clones, 60% to 75% being singletons. This rearrangement joins TRBV19 to TRBJ2-5; possible D gene TRBD2, 7 bases. This clonotype was sampled from a man aged 55 to 70 in good health and CMV-seronegative. Material: PBMCs. CDR3 sequence reads: CASSPVQGGETQYF. The DNA for the CDR3 is TGTGCCAGTAGTCCCGTACAGGGAGGGGAGACCCAGTACTTC.